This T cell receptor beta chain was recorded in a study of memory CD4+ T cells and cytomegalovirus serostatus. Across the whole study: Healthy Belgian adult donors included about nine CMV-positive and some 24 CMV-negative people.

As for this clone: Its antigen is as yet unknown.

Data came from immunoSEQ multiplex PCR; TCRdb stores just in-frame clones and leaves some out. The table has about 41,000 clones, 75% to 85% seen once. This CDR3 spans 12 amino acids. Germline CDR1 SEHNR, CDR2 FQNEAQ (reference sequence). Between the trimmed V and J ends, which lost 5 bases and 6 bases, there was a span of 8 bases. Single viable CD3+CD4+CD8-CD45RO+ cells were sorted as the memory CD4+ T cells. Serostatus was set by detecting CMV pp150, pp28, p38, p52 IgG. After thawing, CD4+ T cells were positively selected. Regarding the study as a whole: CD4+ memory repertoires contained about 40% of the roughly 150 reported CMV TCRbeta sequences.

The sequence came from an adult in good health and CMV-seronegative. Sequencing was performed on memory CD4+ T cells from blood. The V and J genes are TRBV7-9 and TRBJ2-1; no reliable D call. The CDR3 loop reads CASSSIGNEQFF. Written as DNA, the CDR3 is TGTGCCAGCAGCAGTATAGGCAATGAGCAGTTCTTC. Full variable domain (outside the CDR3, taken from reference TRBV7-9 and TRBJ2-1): DTGVSQNPRHKITKRGQNVTFRCDPISEHNRLYWYRQTLGQGPEFLTYFQNEAQLEKSRLLSDRFSAERPKGSFSTLEIQRTEQGDSAMYLCASSSIGNEQFFGPGTRLTVL.